Given below is one TCR beta chain in context. The record originates from a study of blood T cell repertoires in COVID-19. Profiling relied on immunoSEQ multiplex PCR, and the TCRdb table lists in-frame clones only, not all of them. The sample lists about 52,000 clones; nearly 90% were seen once. CDR3 length: 14 residues. Germline V gives CDR1 SGHRS, CDR2 YFSETQ. Trimming took 0 bases from V and 5 from J, leaving 8 bases between them. This chain uses TRBV5-1 with TRBJ1-4; D is possibly TRBD1 (5 bases). This clonotype was obtained from an elderly man with active or convalescent COVID-19. Material for sequencing was peripheral blood. The DNA for the CDR3 is TGCGCCAGCAGCTTGGGACAGTTAAATGAAAAACTGTTTTTT. Its translation is CASSLGQLNEKLFF.